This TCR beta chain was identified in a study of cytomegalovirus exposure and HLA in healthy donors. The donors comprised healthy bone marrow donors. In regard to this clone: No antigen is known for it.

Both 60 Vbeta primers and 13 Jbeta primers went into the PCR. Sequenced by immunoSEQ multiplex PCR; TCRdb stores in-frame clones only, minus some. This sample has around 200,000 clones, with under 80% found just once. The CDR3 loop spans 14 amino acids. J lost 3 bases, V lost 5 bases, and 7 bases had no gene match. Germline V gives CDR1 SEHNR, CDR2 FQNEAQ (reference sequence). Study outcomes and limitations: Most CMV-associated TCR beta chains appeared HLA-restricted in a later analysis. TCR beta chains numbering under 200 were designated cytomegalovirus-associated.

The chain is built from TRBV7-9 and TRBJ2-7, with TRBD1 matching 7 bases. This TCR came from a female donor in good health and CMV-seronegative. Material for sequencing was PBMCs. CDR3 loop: CASSPSGTVYEQYF. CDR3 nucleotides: TGTGCCAGCAGCCCGTCCGGGACAGTCTACGAGCAGTACTTC.